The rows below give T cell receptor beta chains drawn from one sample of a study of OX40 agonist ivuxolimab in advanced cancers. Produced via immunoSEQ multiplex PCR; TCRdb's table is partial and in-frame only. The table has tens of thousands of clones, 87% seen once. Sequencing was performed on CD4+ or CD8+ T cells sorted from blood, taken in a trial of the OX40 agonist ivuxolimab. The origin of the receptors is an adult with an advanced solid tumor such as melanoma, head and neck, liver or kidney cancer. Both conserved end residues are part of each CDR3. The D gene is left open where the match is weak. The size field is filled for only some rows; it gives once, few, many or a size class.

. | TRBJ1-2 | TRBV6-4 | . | CASSDWPANGYTF | TGTGCCAGCAGTGACTGGCCAGCGAATGGCTACACCTTC
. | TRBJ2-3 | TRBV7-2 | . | CASSLGTPTDTQYF | TGTGCCAGCAGCTTAGGGACTCCCACAGATACGCAGTATTTT
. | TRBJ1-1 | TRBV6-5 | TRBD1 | CASSYDRAPLTEAFF | TGTGCCAGCAGTTACGACAGGGCCCCCCTGACTGAAGCTTTCTTT
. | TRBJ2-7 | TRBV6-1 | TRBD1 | CATTRDRSYEQYF | TGTGCCACCACCCGGGACAGAAGCTACGAGCAGTACTTC
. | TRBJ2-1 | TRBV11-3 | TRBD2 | CASSLRGGSDNEQFF | TGTGCCAGCAGCTTGCGGGGGGGGAGCGACAATGAGCAGTTCTTC
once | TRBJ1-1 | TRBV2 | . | CASRLFGGNTEAFF | TGTGCCTCACGTCTTTTTGGGGGGAACACTGAAGCTTTCTTT
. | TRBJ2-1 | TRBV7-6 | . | CASSFGSSGNNEQFF | TGTGCCAGCAGCTTTGGTAGTAGCGGTAACAATGAGCAGTTCTTC
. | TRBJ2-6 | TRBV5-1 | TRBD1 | CASSRRQGANGANVLTF | TGCGCCAGTTCGAGGCGACAGGGGGCTAATGGGGCCAACGTCCTGACTTTC
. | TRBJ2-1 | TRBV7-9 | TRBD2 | CASSLAQLADEQFF | TGTGCCAGCAGCTTAGCACAACTAGCGGATGAGCAGTTCTTC
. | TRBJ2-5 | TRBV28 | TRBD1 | CASTIMTGAWETQYF | TGTGCCAGCACCATTATGACAGGGGCGTGGGAGACCCAGTACTTC
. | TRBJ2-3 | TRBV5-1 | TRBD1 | CASKQGALTDTQYF | TGCGCCAGCAAGCAGGGGGCCCTCACAGATACGCAGTATTTT
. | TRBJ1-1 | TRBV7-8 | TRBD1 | CASSLGGTGGNTEAFF | TGTGCCAGCAGCTTAGGGGGGACAGGGGGCAACACTGAAGCTTTCTTT
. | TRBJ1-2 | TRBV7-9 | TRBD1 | CASSLALAQGWNGYTF | TGTGCCAGCAGCTTAGCGCTTGCACAGGGGTGGAATGGCTACACCTTC
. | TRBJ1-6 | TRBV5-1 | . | CASSLEDLRNNSPLHF | TGCGCCAGCAGCTTGGAAGATCTGAGAAATAATTCACCCCTCCACTTT
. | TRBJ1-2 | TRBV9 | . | CASSAQTGLMNYGYTF | TGTGCCAGCAGCGCCCAGACAGGACTAATGAACTATGGCTACACCTTC
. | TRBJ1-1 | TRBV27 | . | CASNSGTEAFF | TGTGCCAGCAACTCGGGGACTGAAGCTTTCTTT
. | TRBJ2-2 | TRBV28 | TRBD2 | CASMEAGGSTGELFF | TGTGCCAGCATGGAAGCGGGGGGCTCAACCGGGGAGCTGTTTTTT
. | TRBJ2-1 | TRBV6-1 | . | CASSTSLAYNEQFF | TGTGCCAGCAGTACTAGTTTGGCCTACAATGAGCAGTTCTTC
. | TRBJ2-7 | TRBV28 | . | CASSLSHGPYEQYF | TGTGCCAGCAGTTTGTCACATGGTCCCTACGAGCAGTACTTC
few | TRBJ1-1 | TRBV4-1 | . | CASSQGRVNTEAFF | TGCGCCAGCAGCCAAGGTCGAGTGAACACTGAAGCTTTCTTT
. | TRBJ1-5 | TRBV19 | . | CASSIFAGVNQPQHF | TGTGCCAGTAGTATATTCGCAGGGGTCAATCAGCCCCAGCATTTT
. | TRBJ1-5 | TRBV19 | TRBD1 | CASSMGQNNQPQHF | TGTGCCAGTAGTATGGGACAGAACAATCAGCCCCAGCATTTT
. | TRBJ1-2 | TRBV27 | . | CATSRDPLGGYGYTF | TGTGCCACGTCCCGGGACCCCCTGGGGGGCTATGGCTACACCTTC
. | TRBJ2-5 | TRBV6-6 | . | CASCRPQETQYF | TGTGCCAGTTGCCGGCCCCAAGAGACCCAGTACTTC
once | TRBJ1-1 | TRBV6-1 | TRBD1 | CASSERQGAPYTEAFF | TGTGCCAGCAGTGAACGACAGGGTGCTCCGTACACTGAAGCTTTCTTT